This T cell receptor (beta chain) came from a study of response to subunit inactivated influenza vaccine. Germline V gene sequence: CDR1 MDHEN, CDR2 SYDVKM. V lost 10 bases and J lost 4, with 16 bases in between. CDR3 size: 13 residues. TCRdb re-called the RT-PCR reads with MiXCR, one entry per CDR3 protein. Of under 950,000 distinct CDR3 sequences in the sample, about 20% were seen once. The sequencing here drew on PBMCs from blood, taken less than 6 days after vaccination. The genes are TRBV28 and TRBJ2-5, with D tentatively TRBD1 (7 bases). This receptor was obtained from a man aged 50 to 60 who received an inactivated influenza vaccine. CDR3 amino acids: CATTRGTVETQYF. For the CDR3, the DNA is TGTGCCACCACCCGCGGGACAGTAGAGACCCAGTACTTC.